The 15 T cell receptor beta chains presented below share a single source sample, sequenced in a study of beta chain features in type 1 diabetes. As every portion of the isolated RNA was reverse transcribed, the sequencing read expressed TCRB transcripts. The data were produced by immunoSEQ multiplex PCR, yet TCRdb's version contains in-frame clones alone and is incomplete. The sample gives about 470,000 clones, approximately 30% of which show up once; 0.05% to 0.065% is in the top ten. Sequenced input: naive CD4+ T cells from blood. The source is a young man in good health.

In its sample, this clone was seen a few times. The J gene is TRBJ1-4, the V gene TRBV29-1; the D is unclear. V gave up 7 bases and J gave up 7 bases, with 13 bases separating them. CDR1 is SQVTM, CDR2 ANQGSEA, per germline. This CDR3 contains 12 residues. Here the CDR3 reads CSAQPGGEKLFF. CDR3 bases: TGCAGCGCCCAACCAGGCGGTGAAAAACTGTTTTTT.

The rearrangement links TRBV28 to TRBJ2-5, with TRBD1 matching 7 bases. This CDR3 region has 15 residues. Germline CDR1 and CDR2: MDHEN and SYDVKM. V was clipped by 7 bases and J by 5 bases; unmatched bases: 13. The CDR3 here is CASTDIQGPRETQYF. In DNA, the CDR3 is TGTGCCAGCACCGATATACAGGGGCCCCGCGAGACCCAGTACTTC.

The table lists this clone with a few counts. This chain links TRBV25-1 with TRBJ1-4; D gene uncertain. Germline assignment: CDR1 MGHDK and CDR2 SYGVNS. Trimming removed 2 bases at V and 6 bases at J, with 13 bases between. The CDR3 is 15 amino acids. CDR3 nucleotides: TGTGCCAGCAGTGAACCACCGCCGTCATATGAAAAACTGTTTTTT. Encoded protein: CASSEPPPSYEKLFF.

The sample holds a few counts of this clone. This chain uses TRBV30 with TRBJ2-6; D unresolved. The germline V and J ends were trimmed by 7 bases and 1 base, with 8 bases remaining between them. Germline V gene sequence: CDR1 GTSNPN, CDR2 SVGIG (reference sequence). This CDR3 spans 13 amino acids. The CDR3 region is CASVRSGANVLTF. In DNA, the CDR3 is TGTGCCTCCGTCCGTTCTGGGGCCAACGTCCTGACTTTC.

The V gene is TRBV6-6, the J gene TRBJ2-5, with TRBD2 identical over 7 bases. CDR3 length: 15 residues. J lost 4 bases, V lost 11 bases, and 16 bases had no gene match. The germline V gene encodes CDR1 MNHNY and CDR2 SVGAGI (reference sequence). This chain's CDR3 is CASGLLGSVGETQYF. In DNA, the CDR3 is TGTGCCTCGGGACTACTAGGGAGTGTTGGAGAGACCCAGTACTTC.

The V call is TRBV25-1, the J call TRBJ2-7; D unclear. V was trimmed by 3 bases and J by 6 bases, leaving 12 bases between them. Germline CDR1 is MGHDK and CDR2 is SYGVNS. The CDR3 is 13 residues long. The CDR3 loop reads CASSDRAGREQYF. CDR3 in DNA: TGTGCCAGCAGTGACCGGGCAGGACGCGAGCAGTACTTC.

This rearrangement joins TRBV10-3 to TRBJ2-4, with D possibly being TRBD2 (5 bases). V was trimmed by 4 bases and J by 4 bases, leaving 8 bases between them. This CDR3 is 13 amino acids long. CDR1 and CDR2 (germline): ENHRY, SYGVKD. CDR3 in amino acids: CAISVWTKNIQYF. CDR3 coding DNA: TGTGCCATCAGTGTTTGGACTAAAAACATTCAGTACTTC.

V gene TRBV6-6 combines with J gene TRBJ2-1; D uncertain. The germline V gene encodes CDR1 MNHNY and CDR2 SVGAGI (reference sequence). Trimming took off 0 bases at V and 3 bases at J, with 6 bases between the two ends. This CDR3 has 14 residues. In DNA form, the CDR3 reads TGTGCCAGCAGTTACTCGAGAGACTACAATGAGCAGTTCTTC. Its protein product is CASSYSRDYNEQFF.

This clone was picked up a small number of times. Different DNA sequences within this sample yield the same CDR3. The chain recombines TRBV30 with TRBJ2-5; TRBD1 or TRBD2 may be the D gene (6 bases each). V gave up 0 bases and J gave up 4 bases, with 9 bases separating them. The CDR3 runs 13 residues. Per the germline V gene, CDR1 is GTSNPN and CDR2 is SVGIG (reference sequence). CDR3 loop: CAWSVGGGETQYF. CDR3 nucleotides: TGTGCCTGGAGTGTAGGAGGGGGAGAGACCCAGTACTTC.

This clone was counted only a few times. The chain links TRBV29-1 to TRBJ2-1, with 13 bases identical to TRBD2. Germline V gene sequence: CDR1 SQVTM, CDR2 ANQGSEA. Trimming cost V 2 bases and J 0 bases; bases outside gene matches: 4. The CDR3 spans 17 residues. CDR3 DNA: TGCAGCGTTGAACAACTAGCGGGAGGGCCCTCCTACAATGAGCAGTTCTTC. Translated: CSVEQLAGGPSYNEQFF.

The genes are TRBV30 and TRBJ1-2; no reliable D call. Between the trimmed V and J ends, which lost 3 bases and 4 bases, there was a span of 9 bases. Germline lookup yields CDR1 GTSNPN and CDR2 SVGIG (reference sequence). This CDR3 spans 12 amino acids. CDR3: CAWRTVTYGYTF. The DNA for the CDR3 is TGTGCCTGGAGGACGGTTACCTATGGCTACACCTTC.

V usage is TRBV7-9 and J usage is TRBJ2-5; D is undetermined. Between the trimmed V and J ends, which lost 5 bases and 4 bases, there was a span of 14 bases. This CDR3 contains 14 residues. Looked up from germline, CDR1 is SEHNR and CDR2 is FQNEAQ (reference sequence). The DNA of the CDR3 is TGTGCCAGCAGCCTCGGTGGGTTTAGAGAGACCCAGTACTTC. Amino acids: CASSLGGFRETQYF.

The chain couples TRBV2 to TRBJ2-7; 11 nucleotides agree with TRBD2. Looked up from germline, CDR1 is SNHLY and CDR2 is FYNNEI. This CDR3 is 14 amino acids long. With V trimmed by 5 bases and J by 4 bases, 4 bases remained unmatched. In nucleotides, the CDR3 is TGTGCCAGCAGTAGAACTAGCGGGAGTTACGAGCAGTACTTC. Translation gives CASSRTSGSYEQYF.

This chain links TRBV30 with TRBJ1-2; 8 nucleotides match TRBD1. J was trimmed by 8 bases and V by 3 bases; bases with no gene match: 8. Germline lookup yields CDR1 GTSNPN and CDR2 SVGIG (reference sequence). The CDR3 has 13 amino acids. The CDR3, as DNA: TGTGCCTGGAGAACAGGACAGGGAGGCGGCTACACCTTC. It yields the protein CAWRTGQGGGYTF.

The chain has TRBV30 and TRBJ1-1; possibly TRBD1 for D (5 bases). CDR3 length equals 14 residues. Germline CDR1 GTSNPN, CDR2 SVGIG (reference sequence). The V end lost 4 bases, the J end lost 0 bases, and 12 bases lay between the germline ends. The CDR3 bases are TGTGCCTGGACTCGGACACTGCTGAACACTGAAGCTTTCTTT. Its translation: CAWTRTLLNTEAFF. The variable domain in full, with the rest retrieved from reference TRBV30 and TRBJ1-1, is SQTIHQWPATLVQPVGSPLSLECTVEGTSNPNLYWYRQAAGRGLQLLFYSVGIGQISSEVPQNLSASRPQDRQFILSSKKLLLSDSGFYLCAWTRTLLNTEAFFGQGTRLTVV.